The rows below give T cell receptor beta chains drawn from one sample of a study of identical twins. MiXCR, applied by TCRdb to the 5' RACE reads, yields one record per CDR3 protein. The sample records 460,000 or so distinct CDR3 sequences, approximately 14% being singletons. These data were also filed under a second study, of yellow fever vaccine responses in identical twins.

Sequenced: CD4+ T cells sorted from blood. Receptor source: a woman aged 18-29 years in good health. CDR3s include the opening cysteine and the closing phenylalanine or tryptophan. Each record gives: J gene, clone size, D gene, CDR3 length, V gene, CDR3 DNA, CDR3 protein. The D gene is left open where the match is weak. The size of a clone is reported for some rows only, either as once, few or many, or as a class for expanded clones.

TRBJ2-1	.	.	13	TRBV20-1	TGCAGTGCTATGGGGGAATCCTACAATGAGCAGTTCTTC	CSAMGESYNEQFF
TRBJ1-3	few	TRBD1	14	TRBV11-2	TGTGCCAGCAGCTCCACGACAGGGGGGTCCACCATATATTTT	CASSSTTGGSTIYF
TRBJ2-7	few	TRBD2	19	TRBV20-1	TGCAGTGCTTCCCATACTAGCGGGGGGCCCCTCACTTACTACTACGAGCAGTACTTC	CSASHTSGGPLTYYYEQYF
TRBJ2-2	many	.	16	TRBV27	TGTGCCAGCAGTTATGGGGCAGGGCAGGACACCGGGGAGCTGTTTTTT	CASSYGAGQDTGELFF
TRBJ2-5	.	.	15	TRBV3-1	TGTGCCAGCAGCCAAAATTCTTGGCCGCCAGGGACCCAGTACTTC	CASSQNSWPPGTQYF
TRBJ2-2	many	TRBD2	17	TRBV13	TGTGCCAGCAGCCCCTCTTGGACTAGCGGGACAAACGGGGAGCTGTTTTTT	CASSPSWTSGTNGELFF
TRBJ1-5	few	.	9	TRBV20-1	TGCAGTGCTGGCTCGCCCCAGCATTTT	CSAGSPQHF
TRBJ2-4	few	TRBD2	13	TRBV11-2	TGTGCCAGCAGCTTAACTGCGGGAGACATTCAGTACTTC	CASSLTAGDIQYF
TRBJ2-1	.	.	16	TRBV3-1	TGTGCCAGCAGCCAACGGAACGGCCTCCAGGGGAATGAGCAGTTCTTC	CASSQRNGLQGNEQFF
TRBJ1-2	few	TRBD1	14	TRBV11-2	TGTGCCAGCAGCCGGACAGGGGGCGACTATGGCTACACCTTC	CASSRTGGDYGYTF
TRBJ2-5	many	TRBD2	14	TRBV12-3/TRBV12-4	TGTGCCAGCAGTTTAGATGGGGGGGGGGAGACCCAGTACTTC	CASSLDGGGETQYF
TRBJ2-3	few	.	14	TRBV6-1	TGTGCCAGCAGGAGGACAGGGAGGGCAGATACGCAGTATTTT	CASRRTGRADTQYF
TRBJ2-7	.	.	15	TRBV5-1	TGCGCCAGCAGCTTGGGACTTTTGAGCTCCTACGAGCAGTACTTC	CASSLGLLSSYEQYF
TRBJ1-3	once	TRBD1	14	TRBV5-1	TGCGCCAGCAGCTCCCAGGGGGCTGGAAACACCATATATTTT	CASSSQGAGNTIYF
TRBJ1-1	.	.	12	TRBV28	TGTGCCAGCAGGAGGGATTGGACTGAAGCTTTCTTT	CASRRDWTEAFF
TRBJ2-2	once	TRBD2	18	TRBV10-3	TGTGCCATCAGTGCGACTAGCGGGAGGGCTTCAGCACCCGGGGAGCTGTTTTTT	CAISATSGRASAPGELFF
TRBJ1-1	many	TRBD1	16	TRBV12-3/TRBV12-4	TGTGCCAGCAGGCCCAGACAGGGGGCGACGAACACTGAAGCTTTCTTT	CASRPRQGATNTEAFF
TRBJ2-5	.	.	15	TRBV20-1	TGCAGTGCTGGGGACCGAACAAAGGTCGCAGAGACCCAGTACTTC	CSAGDRTKVAETQYF
TRBJ2-1	many	.	13	TRBV28	TGTGCCAGCACCTCTGGCGTTGGGGGTGAGCAGTTCTTC	CASTSGVGGEQFF
TRBJ2-3	.	.	15	TRBV5-1	TGCGCCAGCAGCTTAGTTGGGTTTTTGGCAGATACGCAGTATTTT	CASSLVGFLADTQYF
TRBJ2-7	.	.	17	TRBV12-3/TRBV12-4	TGTGCCAGCAGTTTCTCCTTGGGGGGGGCCAGACTCTACGAGCAGTACTTC	CASSFSLGGARLYEQYF
TRBJ2-7	many	.	11	TRBV12-3/TRBV12-4	TGTGCCAGCAGTCGAAGGGCCGAGCAGTACTTC	CASSRRAEQYF
TRBJ2-7	few	.	12	TRBV7-2	TGTGCCAGCAGCTCCCGATTCTACGAGCAGTACTTC	CASSSRFYEQYF
TRBJ1-1	many	.	15	TRBV7-3	TGTGCCAGCAGCTTAATGTCCGCGAAGAACACTGAAGCTTTCTTT	CASSLMSAKNTEAFF
TRBJ2-2	.	TRBD2	16	TRBV4-3	TGCGCCAGCAGCCAAGGCCTAGCGGTCATCACCGGGGAGCTGTTTTTT	CASSQGLAVITGELFF
TRBJ2-7	.	TRBD1	15	TRBV7-2	TGTGCCAGCAGCGAAGACAGGGTCGCCCGATATGAGCAGTACTTC	CASSEDRVARYEQYF
TRBJ2-4	once	.	15	TRBV2	TGTGCCAGCAGTGAAGACGTCAACATAAAAAACATTCAGTACTTC	CASSEDVNIKNIQYF
TRBJ2-3	many	.	15	TRBV7-2	TGTGCCAGCAGCTTAGCGCAGGGTAGGGCAGATACGCAGTATTTT	CASSLAQGRADTQYF
TRBJ2-5	.	.	14	TRBV5-1	TGCGCCAGCAGCTCCGGGTGGGACTCGGAGACCCAGTACTTC	CASSSGWDSETQYF
TRBJ2-7	.	.	15	TRBV3-1	TGTGCCAGCAGCCAAGGCGGCAGACTCTCCCACGAGCAGTACTTC	CASSQGGRLSHEQYF
TRBJ2-1	few	.	12	TRBV3-1	TGTGCCAGCAGCCAAGCCGGTAAGAAGGCGTTCTTC	CASSQAGKKAFF
TRBJ2-5	few	.	12	TRBV5-5	TGTGCCAGCAGCCACACGCAAGAGACCCAGTACTTC	CASSHTQETQYF
TRBJ2-3	few	.	16	TRBV4-3	TGCGCCAGCAGCCAAAGGGGGGCCGAACTAACAGATACGCAGTATTTT	CASSQRGAELTDTQYF
TRBJ2-7	few	TRBD1	11	TRBV30	TGTGCCTACCGGGACAGCTACGAGCAGTACTTC	CAYRDSYEQYF
TRBJ2-2	.	.	15	TRBV20-1	TGCAGTGCTCCCCGGGCAGGGGTTGAATCCGGGGAGCTGTTTTTT	CSAPRAGVESGELFF
TRBJ1-5	few	.	14	TRBV2	TGTGCCAGCATCGGGGAACATAGCAATCAGCCCCAGCATTTT	CASIGEHSNQPQHF
TRBJ2-5	.	TRBD2	16	TRBV7-6	TGTGCCAGCAGCTTAGGGGCCTTCTCGGGGGGAGAGACCCAGTACTTC	CASSLGAFSGGETQYF
TRBJ2-7	.	.	16	TRBV7-9	TGTGCCAGCAGCTTGGGCTACCCCCGGAGCTCCTACGAGCAGTACTTC	CASSLGYPRSSYEQYF
TRBJ2-2	.	TRBD2	13	TRBV9	TGTGCCAGTCGGGGGGCGAACACCGGGGAGCTGTTTTTT	CASRGANTGELFF
TRBJ2-7	.	.	13	TRBV30	TGTGCCTGGAGTGTACTACCCAGGGGCGAGCAGTACTTC	CAWSVLPRGEQYF
TRBJ2-1	.	.	17	TRBV29-1	TGCAGCGCCAGAGGCGCGGTAAAACTTTCCAACTACAATGAGCAGTTCTTC	CSARGAVKLSNYNEQFF
TRBJ2-3	many	.	15	TRBV29-1	TGCAGCGTACCCTACCGGGGGGCGGGTACAGATACGCAGTATTTT	CSVPYRGAGTDTQYF
TRBJ2-1	.	TRBD2	16	TRBV25-1	TGTGCCAGCAGTGGAAGAGTAGCGGGAGTGAAAAATGAGCAGTTCTTC	CASSGRVAGVKNEQFF
TRBJ2-7	.	TRBD1	15	TRBV9	TGTGCCAGCAGCGTAGGGGGGACAGGGACCTACGAGCAGTACTTC	CASSVGGTGTYEQYF
TRBJ2-7	.	.	14	TRBV29-1	TGCAGCGTTGGTCGAACAGGGATCGCCTACGAGCAGTACTTC	CSVGRTGIAYEQYF
TRBJ1-6	.	TRBD1	15	TRBV2	TGTGCCAGCACCCGAGCCGGGACAGGGAGATCACCCCTCCACTTT	CASTRAGTGRSPLHF
TRBJ2-7	.	TRBD2	15	TRBV7-2	TGTGCCAGCAGCGCTAGTGTAGCGGGAGCCTACGAGCAGTACTTC	CASSASVAGAYEQYF
TRBJ1-2	.	.	14	TRBV12-3/TRBV12-4	TGTGCCAGCAGTTTGATCGGTGCTAACTATGGCTACACCTTC	CASSLIGANYGYTF
TRBJ1-5	many	TRBD1	13	TRBV12-3/TRBV12-4	TGTGCCAGCAGAGGACAGGGCGATCAGCCCCAGCATTTT	CASRGQGDQPQHF
TRBJ1-2	.	TRBD1	17	TRBV27	TGTGCCAGCAGTTTCCGGACAGGGGGCAACTATTACTATGGCTACACCTTC	CASSFRTGGNYYYGYTF
TRBJ2-5	few	TRBD1	15	TRBV28	TGTGCCAGCAGTTTAGGGGGGACAGGGAGGGAGACCCAGTACTTC	CASSLGGTGRETQYF
TRBJ1-3	few	.	15	TRBV5-1	TGCGCCAGCAGTTATTCAGGACAAACTGGAAACACCATATATTTT	CASSYSGQTGNTIYF
TRBJ2-3	few	TRBD1	20	TRBV6-2/TRBV6-3	TGTGCCAGACTCCTTTCGGGCGTACTGGGAGACAGGGGTTTGGGAGATACGCAGTATTTT	CARLLSGVLGDRGLGDTQYF
TRBJ2-7	.	.	17	TRBV15	TGTGCCACCAGCAGAGAAGCCGCCTGGAGGGGCTCCTACGAGCAGTACTTC	CATSREAAWRGSYEQYF
TRBJ2-7	few	TRBD2	16	TRBV9	TGTGCCAGCAGCGTACAGCTAGCGGGAGGTGCCTACGAGCAGTACTTC	CASSVQLAGGAYEQYF
TRBJ2-5	many	.	13	TRBV28	TGTGCCAGCAGTTTGGGACACAAGGAGACCCAGTACTTC	CASSLGHKETQYF
TRBJ2-7	many	.	13	TRBV5-1	TGCGCCAGCAGCTTGGCACAGTACTACGAGCAGTACTTC	CASSLAQYYEQYF
TRBJ2-3	.	.	16	TRBV2	TGTGCCAGCAGTGAGCTTCCGGGTTGGGGCACAGATACGCAGTATTTT	CASSELPGWGTDTQYF